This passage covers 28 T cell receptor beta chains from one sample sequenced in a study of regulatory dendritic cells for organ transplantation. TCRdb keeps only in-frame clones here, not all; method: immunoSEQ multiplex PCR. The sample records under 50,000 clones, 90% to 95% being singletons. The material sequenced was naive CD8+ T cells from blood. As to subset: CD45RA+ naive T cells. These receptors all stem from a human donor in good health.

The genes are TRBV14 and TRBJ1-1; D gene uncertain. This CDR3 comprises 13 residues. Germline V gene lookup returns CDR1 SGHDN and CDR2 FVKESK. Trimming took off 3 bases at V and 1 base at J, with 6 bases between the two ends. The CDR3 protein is CASSHGWNTEAFF. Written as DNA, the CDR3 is TGTGCCAGCAGCCATGGATGGAACACTGAAGCTTTCTTT.

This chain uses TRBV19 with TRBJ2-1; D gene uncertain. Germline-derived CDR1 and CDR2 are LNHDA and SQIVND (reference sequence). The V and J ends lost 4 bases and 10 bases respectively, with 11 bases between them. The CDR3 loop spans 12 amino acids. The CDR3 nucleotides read TGTGCCAGTAGTACGGACGGACCCGAGCAGTTCTTC. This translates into CASSTDGPEQFF.

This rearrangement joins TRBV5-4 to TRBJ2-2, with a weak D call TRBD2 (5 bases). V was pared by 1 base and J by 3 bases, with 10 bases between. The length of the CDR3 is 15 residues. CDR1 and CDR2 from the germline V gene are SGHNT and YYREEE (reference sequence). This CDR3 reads CASSLSGMDTGELFF. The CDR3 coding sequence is TGTGCCAGCAGCTTGTCCGGGATGGACACCGGGGAGCTGTTTTTT.

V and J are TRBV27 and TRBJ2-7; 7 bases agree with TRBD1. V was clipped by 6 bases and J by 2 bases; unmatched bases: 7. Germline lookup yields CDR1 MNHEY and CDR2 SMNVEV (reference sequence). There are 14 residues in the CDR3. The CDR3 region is CASSWAGTAYEQYF. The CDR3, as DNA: TGTGCCAGCAGCTGGGCCGGGACAGCCTACGAGCAGTACTTC.

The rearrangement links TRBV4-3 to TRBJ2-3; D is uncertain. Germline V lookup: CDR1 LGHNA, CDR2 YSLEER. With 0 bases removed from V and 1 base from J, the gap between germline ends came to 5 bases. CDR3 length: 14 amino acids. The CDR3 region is CASSQEDGTDTQYF. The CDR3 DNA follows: TGCGCCAGCAGCCAAGAGGACGGCACAGATACGCAGTATTTT.

The CDR3 nucleotides read TGCGCCAGCAGCTTGGGAGGCAGTAACTATGGCTACACCTTC. Translated: CASSLGGSNYGYTF. The chain is built from TRBV5-1 and TRBJ1-2; D gene unclear. Germline CDR1 is SGHRS and CDR2 is YFSETQ. The CDR3 contains 14 residues. Trimming removed 0 bases from V and 1 base from J, with 7 bases in between. The entire variable domain, with the rest obtained from reference TRBV5-1 and TRBJ1-2, is as follows: KAGVTQTPRYLIKTRGQQVTLSCSPISGHRSVSWYQQTPGQGLQFLFEYFSETQRNKGNFPGRFSGRQFSNSRSEMNVSTLELGDSALYLCASSLGGSNYGYTFGSGTRLTVV.

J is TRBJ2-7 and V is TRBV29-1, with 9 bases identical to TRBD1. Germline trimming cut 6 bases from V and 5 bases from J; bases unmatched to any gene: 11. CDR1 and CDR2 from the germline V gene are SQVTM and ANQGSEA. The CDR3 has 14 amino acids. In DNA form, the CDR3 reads TGCAGCGTGGCTGGGACAGGGACTAAAAACGAGCAGTACTTC. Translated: CSVAGTGTKNEQYF.

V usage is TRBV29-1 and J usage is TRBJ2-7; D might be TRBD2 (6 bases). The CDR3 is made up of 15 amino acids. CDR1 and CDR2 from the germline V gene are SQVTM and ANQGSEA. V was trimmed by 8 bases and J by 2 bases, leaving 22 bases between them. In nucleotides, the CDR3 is TGCAGCTTCGGGGACGGGGACTTACCGACCTACGAGCAGTACTTC. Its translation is CSFGDGDLPTYEQYF.

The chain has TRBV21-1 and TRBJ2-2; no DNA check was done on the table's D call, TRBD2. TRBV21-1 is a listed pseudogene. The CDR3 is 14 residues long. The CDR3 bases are TGTGCCAGCAGCAATACTAGGGACACCGGGGAGCTGTTTTTT. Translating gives CASSNTRDTGELFF.

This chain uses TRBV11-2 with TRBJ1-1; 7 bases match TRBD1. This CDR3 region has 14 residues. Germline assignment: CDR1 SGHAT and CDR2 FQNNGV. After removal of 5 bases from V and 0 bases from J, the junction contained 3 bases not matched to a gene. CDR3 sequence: CASSVQGLNTEAFF. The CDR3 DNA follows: TGTGCCAGCAGCGTACAGGGGTTGAACACTGAAGCTTTCTTT.

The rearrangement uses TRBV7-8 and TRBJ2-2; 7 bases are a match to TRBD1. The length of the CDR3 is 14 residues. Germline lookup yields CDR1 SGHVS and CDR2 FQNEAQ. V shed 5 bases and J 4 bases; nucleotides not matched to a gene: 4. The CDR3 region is CASSRQGGTGELFF. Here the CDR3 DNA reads TGTGCCAGCAGCCGACAGGGCGGCACCGGGGAGCTGTTTTTT.

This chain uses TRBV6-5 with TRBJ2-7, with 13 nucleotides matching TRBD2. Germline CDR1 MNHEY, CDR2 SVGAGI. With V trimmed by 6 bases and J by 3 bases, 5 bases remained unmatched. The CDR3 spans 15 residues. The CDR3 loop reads CASSPGLAGNYEQYF. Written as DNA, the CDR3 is TGTGCCAGCAGCCCGGGACTAGCGGGAAACTACGAGCAGTACTTC.

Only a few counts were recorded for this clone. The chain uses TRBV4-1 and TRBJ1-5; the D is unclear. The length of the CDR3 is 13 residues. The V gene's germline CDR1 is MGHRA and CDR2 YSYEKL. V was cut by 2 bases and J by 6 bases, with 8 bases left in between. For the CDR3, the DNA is TGCGCCAGCAGCCAATTAATAGGTCAGCCCCAGCATTTT. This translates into CASSQLIGQPQHF.

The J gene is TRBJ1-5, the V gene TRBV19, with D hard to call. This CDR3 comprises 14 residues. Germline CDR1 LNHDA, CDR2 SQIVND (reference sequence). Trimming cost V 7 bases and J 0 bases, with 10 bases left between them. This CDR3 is CASTTLYSNQPQHF. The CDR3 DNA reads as TGTGCCAGTACCACCCTTTATAGCAATCAGCCCCAGCATTTT.

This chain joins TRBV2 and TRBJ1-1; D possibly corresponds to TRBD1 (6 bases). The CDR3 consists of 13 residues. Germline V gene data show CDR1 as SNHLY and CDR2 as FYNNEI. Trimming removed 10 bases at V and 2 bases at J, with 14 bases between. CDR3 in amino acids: CATEGVRNTEAFF. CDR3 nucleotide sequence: TGTGCCACCGAGGGGGTGCGCAACACTGAAGCTTTCTTT.

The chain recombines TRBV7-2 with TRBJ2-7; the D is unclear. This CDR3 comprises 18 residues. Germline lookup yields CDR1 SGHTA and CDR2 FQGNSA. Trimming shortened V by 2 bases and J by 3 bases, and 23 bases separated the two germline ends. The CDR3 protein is CASSLNDVGEAPLYEQYF. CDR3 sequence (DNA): TGTGCCAGCAGCTTAAATGATGTAGGTGAGGCTCCCCTCTACGAGCAGTACTTC.

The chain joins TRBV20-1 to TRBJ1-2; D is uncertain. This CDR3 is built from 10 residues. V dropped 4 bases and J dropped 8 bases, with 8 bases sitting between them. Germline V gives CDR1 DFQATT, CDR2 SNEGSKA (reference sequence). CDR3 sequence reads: CSAIAWGYTF. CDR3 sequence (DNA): TGCAGTGCTATCGCCTGGGGCTACACCTTC.

The CDR3, as DNA: TGTGCCTGCGAGCGGGGCGGGTACAATGAGCAGTTCTTC. This gives the protein CACERGGYNEQFF. This sequence joins TRBV30 and TRBJ2-1, with 7 bases lining up with TRBD2. The V segment lost 6 bases and the J segment 4 bases; nucleotides outside the gene matches: 6. The CDR3 totals 13 residues. CDR1 and CDR2 (germline): GTSNPN, SVGIG (reference sequence).

The CDR3: CASSIEKGARGMNTEAFF. CDR3 nucleotides: TGTGCCAGTAGTATTGAGAAGGGGGCAAGGGGGATGAACACTGAAGCTTTCTTT. The chain couples TRBV19 to TRBJ1-1; TRBD1 matches at 7 bases. The CDR3 consists of 18 residues. From germline, CDR1 is LNHDA and CDR2 SQIVND (reference sequence). With V trimmed by 3 bases and J by 0 bases, 13 bases remained unmatched.

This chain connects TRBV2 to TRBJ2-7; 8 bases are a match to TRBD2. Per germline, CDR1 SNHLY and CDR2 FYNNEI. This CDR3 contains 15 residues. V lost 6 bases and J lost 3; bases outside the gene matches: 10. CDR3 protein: CASSGVGRGVYEQYF. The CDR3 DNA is TGTGCCAGCAGCGGGGTAGGGCGGGGGGTCTACGAGCAGTACTTC.

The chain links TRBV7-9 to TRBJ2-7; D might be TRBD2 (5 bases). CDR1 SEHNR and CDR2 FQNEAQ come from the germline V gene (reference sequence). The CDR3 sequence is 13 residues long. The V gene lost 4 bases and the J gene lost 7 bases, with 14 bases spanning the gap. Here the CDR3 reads CASSSGELREQYF. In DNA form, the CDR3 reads TGTGCCAGCAGCTCCGGGGAATTGCGGGAGCAGTACTTC.

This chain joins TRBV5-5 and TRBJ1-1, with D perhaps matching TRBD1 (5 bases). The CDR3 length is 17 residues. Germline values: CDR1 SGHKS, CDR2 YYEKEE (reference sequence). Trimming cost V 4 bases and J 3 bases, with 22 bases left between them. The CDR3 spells CASSIAGVSRSDTEAFF. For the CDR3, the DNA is TGTGCCAGCAGCATCGCGGGGGTGTCCAGGTCGGACACTGAAGCTTTCTTT.

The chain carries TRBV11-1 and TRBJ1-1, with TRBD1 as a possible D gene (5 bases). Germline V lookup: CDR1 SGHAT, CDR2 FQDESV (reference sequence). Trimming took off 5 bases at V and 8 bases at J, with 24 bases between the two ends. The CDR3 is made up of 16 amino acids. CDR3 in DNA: TGTGCCAGCAGCACGTGGACACCCCCTTCGACCGGAGAAGCTTTCTTT. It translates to CASSTWTPPSTGEAFF.

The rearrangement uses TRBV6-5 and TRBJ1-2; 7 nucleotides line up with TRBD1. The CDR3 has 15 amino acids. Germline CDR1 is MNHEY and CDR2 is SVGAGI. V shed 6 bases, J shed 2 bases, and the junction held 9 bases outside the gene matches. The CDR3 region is CASRPSGQLNYGYTF. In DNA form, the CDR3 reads TGTGCCAGCAGACCTTCGGGACAGCTAAACTATGGCTACACCTTC.

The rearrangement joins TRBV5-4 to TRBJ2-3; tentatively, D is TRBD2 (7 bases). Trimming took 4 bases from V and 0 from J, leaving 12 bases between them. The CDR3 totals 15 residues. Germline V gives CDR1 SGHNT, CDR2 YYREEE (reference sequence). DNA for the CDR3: TGTGCCAGCAGCATCGGGGGGCTTAGCACAGATACGCAGTATTTT. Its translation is CASSIGGLSTDTQYF.

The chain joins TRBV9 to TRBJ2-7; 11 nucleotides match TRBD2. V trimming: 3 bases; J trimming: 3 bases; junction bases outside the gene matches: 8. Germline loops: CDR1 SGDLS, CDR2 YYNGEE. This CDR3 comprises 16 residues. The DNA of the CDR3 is TGTGCCAGCAGCGACGACGCCGGGACTAGCGGCTACGAGCAGTACTTC. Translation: CASSDDAGTSGYEQYF.

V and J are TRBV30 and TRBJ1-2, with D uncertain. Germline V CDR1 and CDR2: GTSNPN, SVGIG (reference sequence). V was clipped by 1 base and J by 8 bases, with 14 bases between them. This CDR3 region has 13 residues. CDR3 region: CAWSAGGLGGYTF. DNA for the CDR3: TGTGCCTGGAGTGCGGGAGGATTGGGAGGCTACACCTTC.

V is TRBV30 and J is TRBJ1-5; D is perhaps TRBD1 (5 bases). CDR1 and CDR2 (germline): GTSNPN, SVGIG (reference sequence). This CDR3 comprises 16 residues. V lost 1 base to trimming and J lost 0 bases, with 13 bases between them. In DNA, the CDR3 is TGTGCCTGGAGTGAAGGGGCGATGTTTAGCAATCAGCCCCAGCATTTT. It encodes CAWSEGAMFSNQPQHF.